This T cell receptor beta chain was sequenced during a study of cytomegalovirus exposure and HLA in healthy donors. Only a few counts were recorded for this clone. V gave up 8 bases and J gave up 2 bases, with 10 bases separating them. CDR1 WNHNN and CDR2 SYGVQD come from the germline V gene (reference sequence). The CDR3 spans 13 residues. The study ran its PCR with 60 Vbeta and 13 Jbeta primers. The protocol was immunoSEQ multiplex PCR, while the TCRdb copy is restricted to in-frame clones and leaves out a portion. The sample has about 110,000 clones, 70% to 80% seen once; the top ten hold approximately 1.2%.

Sequencing was done on a sample of PBMCs. This chain joins TRBV10-1 and TRBJ1-5, with unresolved D. The TCR comes from a man between 40 and 49 years old in good health and CMV-seronegative. The CDR3: CASSREGNQPQHF. As DNA, the CDR3 is TGCGCCAGCTCGAGGGAAGGCAATCAGCCCCAGCATTTT.